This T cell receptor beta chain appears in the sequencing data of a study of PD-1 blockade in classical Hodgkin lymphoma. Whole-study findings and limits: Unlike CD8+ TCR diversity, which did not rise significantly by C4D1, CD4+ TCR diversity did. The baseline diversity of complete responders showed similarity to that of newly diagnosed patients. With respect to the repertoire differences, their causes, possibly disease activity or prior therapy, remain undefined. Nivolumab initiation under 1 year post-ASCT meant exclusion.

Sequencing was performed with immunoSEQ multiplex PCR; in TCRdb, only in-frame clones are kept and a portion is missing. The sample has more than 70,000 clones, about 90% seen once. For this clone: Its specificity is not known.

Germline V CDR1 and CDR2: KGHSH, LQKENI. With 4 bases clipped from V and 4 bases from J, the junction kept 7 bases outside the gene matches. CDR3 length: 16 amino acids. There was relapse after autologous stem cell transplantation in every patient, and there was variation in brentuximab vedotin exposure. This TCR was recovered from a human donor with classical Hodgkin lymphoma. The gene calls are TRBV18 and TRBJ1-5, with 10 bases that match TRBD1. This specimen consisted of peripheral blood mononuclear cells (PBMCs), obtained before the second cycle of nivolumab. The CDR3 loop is CASSLFRDRGNQPQHF. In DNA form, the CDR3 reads TGTGCCAGCTCACTTTTCCGGGACAGGGGAAATCAGCCCCAGCATTTT. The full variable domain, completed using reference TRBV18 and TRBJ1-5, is NAGVMQNPRHLVRRRGQEARLRCSPMKGHSHVYWYRQLPEEGLKFMVYLQKENIIDESGMPKERFSAEFPKEGPSILRIQQVVRGDSAAYFCASSLFRDRGNQPQHFGDGTRLSIL.